This T cell receptor beta chain emerged from a study of Ad26.COV2.S vaccination and SARS-CoV-2 variants. Whole-study findings and limits: Measurements of TCR breadth and depth may have given underestimates of the total T cell responses. Vaccinated and placebo-treated recipients had similar non-spike TCR breadth. Considerable breadth of spike-specific CD8+ and CD4+ T cell responses has reportedly been documented following vaccination. The placebo group had lower spike-specific TCR breadth than the vaccine recipients did.

The CDR3 length is 15 residues. V shed 1 base and J shed 8 bases, with 14 bases lying between them. Germline V gives CDR1 LGHDT, CDR2 YNNKEL (reference sequence). The assay was immunoSEQ multiplex PCR, and TCRdb's table has in-frame clones only and misses some. This table has more than 85,000 clones, around three quarters appearing once. As for this clone: Its antigen is unknown.

The input for sequencing was peripheral blood, taken after recovery from COVID-19. This sequence joins TRBV3-1 (or the pseudogene TRBV3-2) and TRBJ1-4; possibly TRBD1 for D (6 bases). The receptor was isolated from a human donor who had recovered from COVID-19. In DNA form, the CDR3 reads TGTGCCAGCAGCCAAGCGACAGGTATAGGGGAAAAACTGTTTTTT. The encoded protein is CASSQATGIGEKLFF.